The clone carrying this TCR beta chain was detected a few times. Its specificity is unknown. CDR3 size: 16 residues. The data were taken from a study of vaccination effects on CD4 cells after COVID-19. Study summary: Two-dose BNT162b2 or mRNA-1273 vaccination was given to participants. The study, taken as a whole, reports: There were few convalescent patients in the study and no early post-infection timepoints.

Using viral peptide pools, the ViraFEST assay grew out antigen-specific CD4+ T cells prior to sequencing. Following 10 days of culture, CD4+ T cells were isolated. Some 2.1 million PBMC per well received 10 IU/ml IL-2 and roughly 10 ug/ml peptides in culture. Replacing half the medium with IL-2 medium was done on days 3 and 7. The data were produced by immunoSEQ multiplex PCR, yet TCRdb's version contains in-frame clones alone and is incomplete. The sample holds tens of thousands of clones, roughly 76% seen once. Sequencing used CD4+ T cells from PBMCs cultured with HCoV-229E spike peptides, obtained before COVID-19 vaccination. The chain combines TRBV12-2 with TRBJ1-1. TRBV12-2 is labeled a pseudogene. The sequence was collected from a human donor who received a COVID-19 vaccine. The CDR3 DNA is TGTGCAAGTCGCTTAGCAAAAGGACCGACGAACACTGAAGCTTTCTTT. This translates into CASRLAKGPTNTEAFF.